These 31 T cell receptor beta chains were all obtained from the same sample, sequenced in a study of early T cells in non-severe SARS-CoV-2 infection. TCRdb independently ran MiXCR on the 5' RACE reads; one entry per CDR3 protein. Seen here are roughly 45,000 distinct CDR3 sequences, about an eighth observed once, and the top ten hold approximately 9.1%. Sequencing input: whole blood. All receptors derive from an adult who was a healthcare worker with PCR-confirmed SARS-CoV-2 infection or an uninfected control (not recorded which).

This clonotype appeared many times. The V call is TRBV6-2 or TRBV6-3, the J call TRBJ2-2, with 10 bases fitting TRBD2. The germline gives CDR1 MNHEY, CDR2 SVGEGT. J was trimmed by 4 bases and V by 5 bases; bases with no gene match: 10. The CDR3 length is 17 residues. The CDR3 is CASSPAGLAGGTGELFF. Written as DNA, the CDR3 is TGTGCCAGCAGTCCCGCCGGGTTAGCGGGGGGCACCGGGGAGCTGTTTTTT.

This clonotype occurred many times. In DNA, the CDR3 is TGTGCCAGCAGCTTCGACAATATGAACACTGAAGCTTTCTTT. Translation: CASSFDNMNTEAFF. This chain links TRBV7-2 with TRBJ1-1; unclear D gene. Germline values: CDR1 SGHTA, CDR2 FQGNSA. Between the trimmed V and J ends, which lost 3 bases and 0 bases, there was a span of 8 bases. This CDR3 region has 14 residues.

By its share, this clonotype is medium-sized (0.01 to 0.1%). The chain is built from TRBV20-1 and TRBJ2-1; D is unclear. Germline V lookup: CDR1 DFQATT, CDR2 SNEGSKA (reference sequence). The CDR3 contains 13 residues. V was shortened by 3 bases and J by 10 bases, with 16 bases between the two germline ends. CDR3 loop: CSASRAGTGEQFF. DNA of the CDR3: TGCAGTGCTAGTCGGGCAGGCACCGGGGAGCAGTTCTTC.

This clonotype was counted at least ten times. CDR3 amino acids: CASSHRNTEAFF. CDR3 coding DNA: TGTGCCAGCTCTCACAGGAACACTGAAGCTTTCTTT. The V call is TRBV18, the J call TRBJ1-1; the D is unclear. CDR3 length equals 12 residues. Trimming shortened V by 6 bases and J by 1 base, and 6 bases separated the two germline ends. CDR1 KGHSH and CDR2 LQKENI come from the germline V gene. Based on the CDR3 plus reference TRBV18 and TRBJ1-1, the full variable domain is NAGVMQNPRHLVRRRGQEARLRCSPMKGHSHVYWYRQLPEEGLKFMVYLQKENIIDESGMPKERFSAEFPKEGPSILRIQQVVRGDSAAYFCASSHRNTEAFFGQGTRLTVV.

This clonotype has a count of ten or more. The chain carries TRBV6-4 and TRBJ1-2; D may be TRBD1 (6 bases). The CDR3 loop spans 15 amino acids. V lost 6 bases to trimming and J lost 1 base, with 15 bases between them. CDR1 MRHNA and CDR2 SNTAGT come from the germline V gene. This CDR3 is CASSASRGSNYGYTF. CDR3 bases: TGTGCCAGCAGCGCAAGCAGGGGTAGTAACTATGGCTACACCTTC.

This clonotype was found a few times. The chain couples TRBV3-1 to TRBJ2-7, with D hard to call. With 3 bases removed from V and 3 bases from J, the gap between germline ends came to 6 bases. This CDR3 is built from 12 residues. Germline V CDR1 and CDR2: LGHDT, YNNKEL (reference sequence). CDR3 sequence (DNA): TGTGCCAGCAGCCAGACCCTCTACGAGCAGTACTTC. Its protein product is CASSQTLYEQYF.

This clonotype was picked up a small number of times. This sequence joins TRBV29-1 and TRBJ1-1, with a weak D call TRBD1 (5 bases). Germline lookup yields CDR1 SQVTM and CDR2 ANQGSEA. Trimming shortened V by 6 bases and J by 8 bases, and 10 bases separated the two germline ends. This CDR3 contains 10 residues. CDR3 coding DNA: TGCAGCGTGGACGACAGAGAAGCTTTCTTT. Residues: CSVDDREAFF. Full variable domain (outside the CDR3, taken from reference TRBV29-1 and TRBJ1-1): SAVISQKPSRDICQRGTSLTIQCQVDSQVTMMFWYRQQPGQSLTLIATANQGSEATYESGFVIDKFPISRPNLTFSTLTVSNMSPEDSSIYLCSVDDREAFFGQGTRLTVV.

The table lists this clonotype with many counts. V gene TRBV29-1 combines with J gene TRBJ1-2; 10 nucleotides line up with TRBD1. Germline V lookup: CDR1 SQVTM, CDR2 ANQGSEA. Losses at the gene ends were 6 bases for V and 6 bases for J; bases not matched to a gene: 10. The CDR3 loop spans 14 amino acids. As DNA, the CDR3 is TGCAGCGTGCTTAGACAGGGGGCACCTAATGGCTACACCTTC. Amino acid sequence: CSVLRQGAPNGYTF.

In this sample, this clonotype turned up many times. CDR3 amino acids: CASSHSRGGQETQYF. CDR3 in DNA: TGCGCCAGCAGCCATTCCAGGGGAGGCCAAGAGACCCAGTACTTC. This chain joins TRBV4-3 and TRBJ2-5; D possibly matches TRBD1 or TRBD2 (6 bases each). The CDR3 sequence is 15 residues long. Germline CDR1 is LGHNA and CDR2 is YSLEER. V was shortened by 3 bases and J by 1 base, with 12 bases between the two germline ends.

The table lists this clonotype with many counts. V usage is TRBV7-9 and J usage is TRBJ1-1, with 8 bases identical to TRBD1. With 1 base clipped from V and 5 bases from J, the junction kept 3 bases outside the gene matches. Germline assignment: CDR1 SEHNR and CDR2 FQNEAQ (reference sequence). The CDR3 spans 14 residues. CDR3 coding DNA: TGTGCCAGCAGCTTAGAGAACAGGGGGACTGAAGCTTTCTTT. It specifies CASSLENRGTEAFF. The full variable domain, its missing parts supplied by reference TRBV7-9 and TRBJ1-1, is DTGVSQNPRHKITKRGQNVTFRCDPISEHNRLYWYRQTLGQGPEFLTYFQNEAQLEKSRLLSDRFSAERPKGSFSTLEIQRTEQGDSAMYLCASSLENRGTEAFFGQGTRLTVV.

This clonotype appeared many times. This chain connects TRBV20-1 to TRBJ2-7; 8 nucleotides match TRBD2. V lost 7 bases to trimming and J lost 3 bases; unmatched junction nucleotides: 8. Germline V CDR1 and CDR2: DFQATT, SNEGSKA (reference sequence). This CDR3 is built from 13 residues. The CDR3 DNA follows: TGCAGTGGGGCGGGAGGACATAACTACGAGCAGTACTTC. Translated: CSGAGGHNYEQYF.

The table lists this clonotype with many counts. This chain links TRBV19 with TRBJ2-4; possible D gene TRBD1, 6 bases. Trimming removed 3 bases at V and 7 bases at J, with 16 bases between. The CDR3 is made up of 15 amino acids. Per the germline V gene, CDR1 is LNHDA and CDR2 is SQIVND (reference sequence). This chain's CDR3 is CASSIGTGSRNIQYF. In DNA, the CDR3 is TGTGCCAGTAGTATCGGCACAGGGTCGAGGAACATTCAGTACTTC.

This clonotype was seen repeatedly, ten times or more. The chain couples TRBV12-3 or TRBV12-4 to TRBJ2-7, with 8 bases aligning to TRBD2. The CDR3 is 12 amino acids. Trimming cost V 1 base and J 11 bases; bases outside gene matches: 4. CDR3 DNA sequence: TGTGCCAGCAGTTTAGGCGGGGGGCGGGAGTACTTC. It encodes CASSLGGGREYF.

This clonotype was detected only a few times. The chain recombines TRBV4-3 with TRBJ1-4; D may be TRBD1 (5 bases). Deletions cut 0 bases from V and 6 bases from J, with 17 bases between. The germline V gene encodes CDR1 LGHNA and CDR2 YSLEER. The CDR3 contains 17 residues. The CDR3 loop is CASSQDLGPGVDEKLFF. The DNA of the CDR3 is TGCGCCAGCAGCCAAGATCTGGGGCCGGGGGTGGATGAAAAACTGTTTTTT.

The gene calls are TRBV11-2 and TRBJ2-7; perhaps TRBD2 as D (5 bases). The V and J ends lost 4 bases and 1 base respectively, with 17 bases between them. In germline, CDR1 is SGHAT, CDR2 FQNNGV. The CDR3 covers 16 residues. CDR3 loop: CASSSRENGLSYEQYF. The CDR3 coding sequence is TGTGCCAGCAGCTCGAGGGAGAATGGGTTGTCCTACGAGCAGTACTTC.

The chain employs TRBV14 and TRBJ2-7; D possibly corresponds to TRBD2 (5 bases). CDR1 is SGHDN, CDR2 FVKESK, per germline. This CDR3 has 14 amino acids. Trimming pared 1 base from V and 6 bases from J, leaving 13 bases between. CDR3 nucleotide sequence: TGTGCCAGCAGCCAAGGGCTAGCCCGTCGCGAGCAGTACTTC. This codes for CASSQGLARREQYF.

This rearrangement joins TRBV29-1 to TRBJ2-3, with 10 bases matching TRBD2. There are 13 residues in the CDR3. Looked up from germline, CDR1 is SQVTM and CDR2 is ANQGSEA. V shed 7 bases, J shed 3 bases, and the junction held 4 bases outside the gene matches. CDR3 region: CSAVAGGTDTQYF. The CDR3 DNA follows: TGCAGCGCAGTAGCGGGAGGAACAGATACGCAGTATTTT.

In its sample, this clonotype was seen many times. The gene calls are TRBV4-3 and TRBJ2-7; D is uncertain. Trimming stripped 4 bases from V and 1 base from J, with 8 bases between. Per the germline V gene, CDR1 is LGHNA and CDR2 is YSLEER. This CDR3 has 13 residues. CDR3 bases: TGCGCCAGCAGCCTCACCAGTTCCTACGAGCAGTACTTC. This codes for CASSLTSSYEQYF.

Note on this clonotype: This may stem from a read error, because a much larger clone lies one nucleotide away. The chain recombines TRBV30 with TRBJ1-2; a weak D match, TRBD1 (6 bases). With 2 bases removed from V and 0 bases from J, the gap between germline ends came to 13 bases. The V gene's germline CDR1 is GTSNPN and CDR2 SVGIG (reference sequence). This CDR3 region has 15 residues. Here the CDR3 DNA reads TGTGCCTGGAGTCCCACAGGGCTAACTAACTATGGCTACACCTTC. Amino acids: CAWSPTGLTNYGYTF. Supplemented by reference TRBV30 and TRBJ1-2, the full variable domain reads SQTIHQWPATLVQPVGSPLSLECTVEGTSNPNLYWYRQAAGRGLQLLFYSVGIGQISSEVPQNLSASRPQDRQFILSSKKLLLSDSGFYLCAWSPTGLTNYGYTFGSGTRLTVV.

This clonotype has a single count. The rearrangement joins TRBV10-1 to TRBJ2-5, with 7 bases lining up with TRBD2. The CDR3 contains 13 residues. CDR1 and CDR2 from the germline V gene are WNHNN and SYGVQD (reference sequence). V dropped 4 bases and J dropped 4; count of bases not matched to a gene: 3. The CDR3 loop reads CASSGAGRETQYF. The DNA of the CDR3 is TGCGCCAGCAGTGGAGCGGGAAGAGAGACCCAGTACTTC.

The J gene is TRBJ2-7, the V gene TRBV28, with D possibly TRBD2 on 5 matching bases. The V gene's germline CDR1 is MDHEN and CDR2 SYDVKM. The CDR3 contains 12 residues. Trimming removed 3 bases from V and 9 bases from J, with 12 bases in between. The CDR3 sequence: CASSFGVLGQYF. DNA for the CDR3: TGTGCCAGCAGTTTCGGGGTACTGGGGCAGTACTTC.

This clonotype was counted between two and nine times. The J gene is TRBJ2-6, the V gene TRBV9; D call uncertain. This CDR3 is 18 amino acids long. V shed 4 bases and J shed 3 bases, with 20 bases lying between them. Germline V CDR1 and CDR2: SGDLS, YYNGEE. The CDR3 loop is CASSPWDNPHSGANVLTF. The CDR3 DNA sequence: TGTGCCAGCAGCCCTTGGGATAATCCCCACAGTGGGGCCAACGTCCTGACTTTC.

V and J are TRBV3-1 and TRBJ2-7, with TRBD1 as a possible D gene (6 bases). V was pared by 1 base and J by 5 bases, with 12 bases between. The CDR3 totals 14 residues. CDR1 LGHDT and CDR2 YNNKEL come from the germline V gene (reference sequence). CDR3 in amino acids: CASSQGRTVDEQYF. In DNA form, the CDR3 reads TGTGCCAGCAGCCAAGGCCGGACAGTCGACGAGCAGTACTTC.

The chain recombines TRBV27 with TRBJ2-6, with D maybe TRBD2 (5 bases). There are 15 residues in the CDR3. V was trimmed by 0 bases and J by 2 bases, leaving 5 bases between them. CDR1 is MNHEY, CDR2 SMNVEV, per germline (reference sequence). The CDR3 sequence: CASSLSGTGANVLTF. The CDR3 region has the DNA TGTGCCAGCAGTTTATCCGGGACTGGGGCCAACGTCCTGACTTTC.

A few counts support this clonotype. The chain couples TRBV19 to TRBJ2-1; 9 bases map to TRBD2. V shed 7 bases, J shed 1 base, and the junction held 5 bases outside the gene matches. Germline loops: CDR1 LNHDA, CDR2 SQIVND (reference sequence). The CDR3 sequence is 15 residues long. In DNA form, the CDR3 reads TGTGCCAGTATAAGAGCGGGGGGATCCTACAATGAGCAGTTCTTC. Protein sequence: CASIRAGGSYNEQFF.

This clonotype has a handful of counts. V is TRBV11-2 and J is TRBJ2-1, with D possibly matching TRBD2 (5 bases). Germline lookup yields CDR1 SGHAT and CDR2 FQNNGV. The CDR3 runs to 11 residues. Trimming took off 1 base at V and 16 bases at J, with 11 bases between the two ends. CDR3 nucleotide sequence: TGTGCCAGCAGCTTAGCGGCTAGCCCATTCTTC. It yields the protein CASSLAASPFF.

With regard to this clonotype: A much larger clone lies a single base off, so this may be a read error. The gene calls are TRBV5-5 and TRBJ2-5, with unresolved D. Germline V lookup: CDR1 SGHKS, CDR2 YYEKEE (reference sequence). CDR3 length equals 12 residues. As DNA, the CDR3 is TGTGTCAGCAGCTGGCAGGAAGAGACCCAGTACTTC. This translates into CVSSWQEETQYF.

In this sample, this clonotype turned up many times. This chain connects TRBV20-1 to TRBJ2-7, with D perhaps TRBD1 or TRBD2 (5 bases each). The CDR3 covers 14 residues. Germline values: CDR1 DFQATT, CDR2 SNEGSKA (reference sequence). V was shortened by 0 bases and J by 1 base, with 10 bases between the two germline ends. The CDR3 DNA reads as TGCAGTGCTAGAGATCAGGGAGTTTCCTACGAGCAGTACTTC. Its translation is CSARDQGVSYEQYF.

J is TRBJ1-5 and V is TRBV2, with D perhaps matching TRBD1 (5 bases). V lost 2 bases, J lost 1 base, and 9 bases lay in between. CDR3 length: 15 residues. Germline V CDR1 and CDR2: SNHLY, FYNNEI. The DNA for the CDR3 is TGTGCCAGCAGTGAAAGGCAGGGCAGCAATCAGCCCCAGCATTTT. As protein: CASSERQGSNQPQHF.

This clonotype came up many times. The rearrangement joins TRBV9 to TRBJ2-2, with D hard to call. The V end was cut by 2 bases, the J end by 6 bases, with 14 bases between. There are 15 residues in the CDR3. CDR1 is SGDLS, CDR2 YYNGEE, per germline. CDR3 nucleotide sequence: TGTGCCAGCAGCGTCGGCGGCCCGCAGGCCGGGGAGCTGTTTTTT. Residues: CASSVGGPQAGELFF.

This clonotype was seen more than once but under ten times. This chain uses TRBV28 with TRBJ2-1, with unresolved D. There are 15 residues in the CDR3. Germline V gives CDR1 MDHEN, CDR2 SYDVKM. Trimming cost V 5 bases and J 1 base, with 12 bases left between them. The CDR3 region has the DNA TGTGCCAGCAGTCCCCCGGACGGATCCTACAATGAGCAGTTCTTC. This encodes CASSPPDGSYNEQFF.